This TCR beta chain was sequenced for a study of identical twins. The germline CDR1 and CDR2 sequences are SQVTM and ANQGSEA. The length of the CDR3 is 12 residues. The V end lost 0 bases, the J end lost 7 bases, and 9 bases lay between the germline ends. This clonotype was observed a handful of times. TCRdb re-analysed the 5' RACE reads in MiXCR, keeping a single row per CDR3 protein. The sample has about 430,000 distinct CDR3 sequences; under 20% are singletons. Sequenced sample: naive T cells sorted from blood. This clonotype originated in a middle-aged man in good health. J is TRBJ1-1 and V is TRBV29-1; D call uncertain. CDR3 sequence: CSVEDLGGEAFF. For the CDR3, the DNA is TGCAGCGTTGAAGATCTCGGTGGTGAAGCTTTCTTT.